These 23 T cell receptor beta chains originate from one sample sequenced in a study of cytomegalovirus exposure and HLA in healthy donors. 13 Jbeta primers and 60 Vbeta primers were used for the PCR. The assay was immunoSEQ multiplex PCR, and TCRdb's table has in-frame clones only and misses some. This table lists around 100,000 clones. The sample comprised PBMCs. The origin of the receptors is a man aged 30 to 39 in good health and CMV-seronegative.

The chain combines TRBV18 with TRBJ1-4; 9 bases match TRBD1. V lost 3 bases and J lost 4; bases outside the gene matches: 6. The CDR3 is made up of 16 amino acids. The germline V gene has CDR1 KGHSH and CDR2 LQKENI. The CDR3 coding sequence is TGTGCCAGCTCACCTGGCGGGACAGGGCTTAATGAAAAACTGTTTTTT. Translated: CASSPGGTGLNEKLFF.

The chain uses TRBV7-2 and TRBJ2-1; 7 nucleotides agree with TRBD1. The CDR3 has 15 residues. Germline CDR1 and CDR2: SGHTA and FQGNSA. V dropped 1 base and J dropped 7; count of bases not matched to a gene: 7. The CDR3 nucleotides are TGTGCCAGCAGCTTAGGTTCCGCAGGGGGTAATGAGCAGTTCTTC. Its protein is CASSLGSAGGNEQFF.

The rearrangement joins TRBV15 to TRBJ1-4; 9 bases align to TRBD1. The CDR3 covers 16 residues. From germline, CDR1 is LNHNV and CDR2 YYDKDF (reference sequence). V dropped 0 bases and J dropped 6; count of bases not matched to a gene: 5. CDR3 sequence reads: CATSRDGRTGDEKLFF. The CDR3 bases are TGTGCCACCAGCAGAGATGGGCGGACAGGGGATGAAAAACTGTTTTTT. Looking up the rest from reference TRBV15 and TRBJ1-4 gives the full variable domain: DAMVIQNPRYQVTQFGKPVTLSCSQTLNHNVMYWYQQKSSQAPKLLFHYYDKDFNNEADTPDNFQSRRPNTSFCFLDIRSPGLGDTAMYLCATSRDGRTGDEKLFFGSGTQLSVL.

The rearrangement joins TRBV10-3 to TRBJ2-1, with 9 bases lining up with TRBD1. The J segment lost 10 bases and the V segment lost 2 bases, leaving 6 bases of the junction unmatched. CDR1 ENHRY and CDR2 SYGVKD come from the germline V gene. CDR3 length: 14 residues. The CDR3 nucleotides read TGTGCCATCAGTGAGGGACAGGGGCCCATGGAGCAGTTCTTC. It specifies CAISEGQGPMEQFF.

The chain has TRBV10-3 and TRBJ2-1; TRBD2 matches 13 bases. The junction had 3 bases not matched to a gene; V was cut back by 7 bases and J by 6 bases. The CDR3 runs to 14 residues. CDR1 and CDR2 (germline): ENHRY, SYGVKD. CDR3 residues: CAIKGTSGVNEQFF. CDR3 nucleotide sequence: TGTGCCATCAAGGGGACTAGCGGGGTCAATGAGCAGTTCTTC.

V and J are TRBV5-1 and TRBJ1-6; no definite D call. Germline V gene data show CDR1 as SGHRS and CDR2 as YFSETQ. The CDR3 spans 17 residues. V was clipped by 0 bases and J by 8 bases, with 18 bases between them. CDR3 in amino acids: CASSLAPAMSRDSPLHF. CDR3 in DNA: TGCGCCAGCAGCTTGGCCCCGGCAATGAGTCGGGATTCACCCCTCCACTTT.

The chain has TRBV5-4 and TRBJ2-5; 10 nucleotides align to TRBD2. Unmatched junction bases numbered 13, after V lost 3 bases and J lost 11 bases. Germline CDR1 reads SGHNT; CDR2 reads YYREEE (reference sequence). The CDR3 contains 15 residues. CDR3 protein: CASSWSGGEAKKQYF. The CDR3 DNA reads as TGTGCCAGCAGCTGGAGCGGGGGGGAAGCTAAGAAGCAGTACTTC.

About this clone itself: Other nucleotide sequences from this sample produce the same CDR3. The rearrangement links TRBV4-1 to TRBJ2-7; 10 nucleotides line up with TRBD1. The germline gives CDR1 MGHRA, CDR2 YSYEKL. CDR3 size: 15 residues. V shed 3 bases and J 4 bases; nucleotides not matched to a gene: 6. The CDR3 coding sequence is TGCGCCAGCAGCCACGGACAGGGGGAAGGTTACGAGCAGTACTTC. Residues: CASSHGQGEGYEQYF.

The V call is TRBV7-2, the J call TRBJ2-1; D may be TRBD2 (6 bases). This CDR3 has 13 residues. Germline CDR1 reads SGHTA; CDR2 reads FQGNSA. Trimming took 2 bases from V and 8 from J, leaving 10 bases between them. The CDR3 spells CASSLSSAYEQFF. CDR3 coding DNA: TGTGCCAGCAGCTTATCTAGCGCTTATGAGCAGTTCTTC. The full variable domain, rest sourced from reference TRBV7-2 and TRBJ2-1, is GAGVSQSPSNKVTEKGKDVELRCDPISGHTALYWYRQSLGQGLEFLIYFQGNSAPDKSGLPSDRFSAERTGGSVSTLTIQRTQQEDSAVYLCASSLSSAYEQFFGPGTRLTVL.

The CDR3 loop is CASSSTGEYQETQYF. The CDR3 DNA sequence: TGCGCCAGCAGTTCGACAGGGGAGTACCAAGAGACCCAGTACTTC. The chain links TRBV5-1 to TRBJ2-5; 8 bases are a match to TRBD1. J gave up 0 bases and V 5 bases, and 6 bases lay outside the gene matches. In germline, CDR1 is SGHRS, CDR2 YFSETQ. The CDR3 totals 15 residues.

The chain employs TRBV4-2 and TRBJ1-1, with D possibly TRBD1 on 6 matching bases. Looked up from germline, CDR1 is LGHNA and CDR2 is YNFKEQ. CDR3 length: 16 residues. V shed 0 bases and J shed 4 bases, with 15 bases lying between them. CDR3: CASSQDGAGAATEAFF. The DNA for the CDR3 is TGTGCCAGCAGCCAAGATGGAGCAGGGGCGGCCACTGAAGCTTTCTTT.

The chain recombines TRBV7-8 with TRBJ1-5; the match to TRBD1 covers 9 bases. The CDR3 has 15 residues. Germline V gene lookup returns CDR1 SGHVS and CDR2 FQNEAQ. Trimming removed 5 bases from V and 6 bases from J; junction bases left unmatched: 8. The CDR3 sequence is CASSPWTGVGQPQHF. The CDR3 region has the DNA TGTGCCAGCAGCCCTTGGACAGGGGTTGGTCAGCCCCAGCATTTT.

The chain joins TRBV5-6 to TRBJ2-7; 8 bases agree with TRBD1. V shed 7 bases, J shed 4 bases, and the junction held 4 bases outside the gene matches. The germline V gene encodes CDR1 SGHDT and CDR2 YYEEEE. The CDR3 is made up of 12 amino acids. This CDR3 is CASHQGAYEQYF. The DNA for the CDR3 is TGTGCCAGCCACCAGGGGGCATACGAGCAGTACTTC.

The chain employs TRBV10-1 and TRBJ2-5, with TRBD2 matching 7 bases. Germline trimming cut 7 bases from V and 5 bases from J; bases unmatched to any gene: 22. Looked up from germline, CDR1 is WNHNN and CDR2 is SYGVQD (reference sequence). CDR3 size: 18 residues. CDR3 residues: CASKQWEGQKGSGETQYF. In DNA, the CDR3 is TGCGCCAGCAAGCAGTGGGAGGGTCAAAAGGGTTCAGGGGAGACCCAGTACTTC.

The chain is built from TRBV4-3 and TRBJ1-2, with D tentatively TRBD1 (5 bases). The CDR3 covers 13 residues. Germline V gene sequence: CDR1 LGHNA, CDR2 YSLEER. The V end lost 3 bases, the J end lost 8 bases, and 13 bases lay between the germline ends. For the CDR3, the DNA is TGCGCCAGCAGCCACGCGGGGGGAGGAGGCTACACCTTC. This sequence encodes CASSHAGGGGYTF.

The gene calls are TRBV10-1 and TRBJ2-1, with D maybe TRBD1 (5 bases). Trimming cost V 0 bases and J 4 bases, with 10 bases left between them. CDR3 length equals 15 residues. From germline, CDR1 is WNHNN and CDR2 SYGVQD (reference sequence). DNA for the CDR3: TGCGCCAGCAGTGAGTCCTGCAGGACATACAATGAGCAGTTCTTC. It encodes CASSESCRTYNEQFF.

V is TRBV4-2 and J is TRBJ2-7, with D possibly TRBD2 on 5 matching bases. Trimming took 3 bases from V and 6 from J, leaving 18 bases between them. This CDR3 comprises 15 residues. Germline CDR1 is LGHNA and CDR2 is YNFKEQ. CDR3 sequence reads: CASSQTLGLPGEQYF. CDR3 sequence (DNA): TGTGCCAGCAGCCAGACGCTTGGACTCCCTGGCGAGCAGTACTTC.

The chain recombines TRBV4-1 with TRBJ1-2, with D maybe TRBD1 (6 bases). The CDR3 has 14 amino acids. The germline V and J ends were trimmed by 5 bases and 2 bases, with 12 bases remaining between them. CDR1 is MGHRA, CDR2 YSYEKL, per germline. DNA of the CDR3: TGCGCCAGCAGCTACAGGGACCGAAACTATGGCTACACCTTC. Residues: CASSYRDRNYGYTF.

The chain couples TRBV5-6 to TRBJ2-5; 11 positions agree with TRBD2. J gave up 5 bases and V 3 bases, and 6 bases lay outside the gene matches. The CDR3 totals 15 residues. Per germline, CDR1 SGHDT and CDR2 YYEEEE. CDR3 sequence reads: CASSSRLAGRETQYF. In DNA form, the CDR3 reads TGTGCCAGCAGCTCCCGACTAGCGGGGAGGGAGACCCAGTACTTC.

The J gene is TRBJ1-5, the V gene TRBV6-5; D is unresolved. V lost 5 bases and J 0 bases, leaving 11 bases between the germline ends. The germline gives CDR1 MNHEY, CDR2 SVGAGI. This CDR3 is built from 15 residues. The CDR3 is CASSGLSNSNQPQHF. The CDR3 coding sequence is TGTGCCAGCAGTGGACTCAGTAATAGCAATCAGCCCCAGCATTTT.

The CDR3: CASSLGSRDSPPPQHF. The CDR3 DNA reads TGTGCCAGCAGCTTAGGGTCCCGGGACTCCCCTCCGCCCCAGCATTTT. This chain uses TRBV7-9 with TRBJ1-5; possible D gene TRBD1, 5 bases. V lost 1 base and J lost 9, with 19 bases in between. Germline lookup yields CDR1 SEHNR and CDR2 FQNEAQ (reference sequence). The CDR3 sequence is 16 residues long.

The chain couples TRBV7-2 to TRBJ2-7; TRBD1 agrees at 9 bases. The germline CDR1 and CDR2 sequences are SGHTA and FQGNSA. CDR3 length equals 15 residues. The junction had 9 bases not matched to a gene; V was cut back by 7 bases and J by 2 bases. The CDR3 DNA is TGTGCCAGCACCTACACCGGACAGGGGCCCTACGAGCAGTACTTC. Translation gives CASTYTGQGPYEQYF.

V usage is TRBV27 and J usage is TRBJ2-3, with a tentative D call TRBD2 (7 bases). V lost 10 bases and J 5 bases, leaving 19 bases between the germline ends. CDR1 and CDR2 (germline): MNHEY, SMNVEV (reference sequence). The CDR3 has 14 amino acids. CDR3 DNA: TGTGCCACGCGCAGGGGCGGGGGTGGAGATACGCAGTATTTT. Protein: CATRRGGGGDTQYF.